Each of the 14 T cell receptor beta chains below was sequenced from the same sample in a study of T-cell reconstitution after alpha-beta-depleted transplantation in children. Unique molecular identifiers were incorporated when the TCRbeta library was constructed. TCRdb used MiXCR to reprocess the PCR reads, holding one entry per CDR3 protein. The sample holds about 110,000 distinct CDR3 sequences, about a tenth seen once. The sample consisted of PBMCs from the stem cell graft donor, taken from the stem cell graft. The source is a human donor who donated a stem cell graft to a child with acute lymphoblastic leukemia.

On this clonotype: A much larger clone differs from this one at a single base, so this may be a read error. The chain uses TRBV29-1 and TRBJ2-7; a possible D gene is TRBD1 (6 bases). CDR3 length: 13 residues. The V gene's germline CDR1 is SQVTM and CDR2 ANQGSEA. The CDR3 is CSVAVGQSYEQCF. CDR3 coding DNA: TGCAGCGTTGCCGTTGGACAGTCCTACGAGCAGTGTTTC.

This clonotype has at least ten counts. The chain has TRBV7-2 and TRBJ2-7; TRBD1 matches at 8 bases. The CDR3 length is 13 residues. Germline V gene sequence: CDR1 SGHTA, CDR2 FQGNSA. After removal of 5 bases from V and 12 bases from J, the junction contained 12 bases not matched to a gene. CDR3 amino acids: CASSHRQGSHRYF. CDR3 in DNA: TGTGCCAGCAGCCATCGACAGGGGAGCCACCGGTACTTC. Combining the CDR3 with reference TRBV7-2 and TRBJ2-7 gives the whole variable domain GAGVSQSPSNKVTEKGKDVELRCDPISGHTALYWYRQSLGQGLEFLIYFQGNSAPDKSGLPSDRFSAERTGGSVSTLTIQRTQQEDSAVYLCASSHRQGSHRYFGPGTRLTVT.

About this clonotype itself: Since a much larger clone is just one base distant, this may be a read error. For the CDR3, the DNA is TGTGCCTGCGGGGTGTGGGACAGTTCGTACTTC. Translated, it gives CACGVWDSSYF. The V and J genes are TRBV30 and TRBJ2-7, with 7 bases that match TRBD1. V dropped 6 bases and J dropped 12; count of bases not matched to a gene: 11. The germline V gene has CDR1 GTSNPN and CDR2 SVGIG (reference sequence). The CDR3 contains 11 residues.

This clonotype was picked up many times. The chain carries TRBV6-6 and TRBJ1-2, with a weak D call TRBD1 (5 bases). CDR3 length equals 13 residues. Looked up from germline, CDR1 is MNHNY and CDR2 is SVGAGI (reference sequence). V lost 5 bases, J lost 4 bases, and 11 bases lay in between. The CDR3 is CASSTRQIYGYTF. In nucleotides, the CDR3 is TGTGCCAGCAGTACCCGACAGATCTATGGCTACACCTTC.

Many counts were recorded for this clonotype. The CDR3 sequence is CSAQGGLSLAKNIQYF. The CDR3 bases are TGCAGTGCCCAAGGGGGGCTTTCACTAGCCAAAAACATTCAGTACTTC. The chain is built from TRBV20-1 and TRBJ2-4; D may correspond to TRBD1 or TRBD2 (6 bases each). Germline CDR1 and CDR2: DFQATT and SNEGSKA (reference sequence). This CDR3 is built from 16 residues. Trimming removed 6 bases at V and 0 bases at J, with 18 bases between.

The V call is TRBV7-8, the J call TRBJ2-6; possible D gene TRBD1, 6 bases. Per the germline V gene, CDR1 is SGHVS and CDR2 is FQNEAQ. There are 15 residues in the CDR3. The CDR3 reads CGAGVPSSGANVLTF. CDR3 in DNA: TGTGGGGCAGGGGTGCCCTCCTCTGGGGCCAACGTCCTGACTTTC.

In this sample, this clonotype turned up many times. V gene TRBV19 combines with J gene TRBJ2-5; possible D gene TRBD1, 7 bases. V was cut by 6 bases and J by 5 bases, with 22 bases left in between. CDR1 and CDR2 from the germline V gene are LNHDA and SQIVND (reference sequence). The CDR3 extends over 16 amino acids. CDR3 bases: TGTGCCAGTAGGCCCACACCCGCAGGGGGGTTGGAGACCCAGTACTTC. Translating gives CASRPTPAGGLETQYF.

In its sample, this clonotype was seen many times. This chain uses TRBV5-1 with TRBJ2-5, with 10 bases lining up with TRBD2. The germline V gene has CDR1 SGHRS and CDR2 YFSETQ. The V segment lost 3 bases and the J segment 2 bases; nucleotides outside the gene matches: 4. The CDR3 runs to 15 residues. CDR3: CASSWGLAQQETQYF. The CDR3 DNA reads TGCGCCAGCAGCTGGGGACTAGCGCAGCAAGAGACCCAGTACTTC. The variable domain in full, completed from reference TRBV5-1 and TRBJ2-5, reads KAGVTQTPRYLIKTRGQQVTLSCSPISGHRSVSWYQQTPGQGLQFLFEYFSETQRNKGNFPGRFSGRQFSNSRSEMNVSTLELGDSALYLCASSWGLAQQETQYFGPGTRLLVL.

There are many counts of this clonotype. J is TRBJ2-1 and V is TRBV12-3 or TRBV12-4, with 9 bases lining up with TRBD2. J lost 7 bases, V lost 5 bases, and 21 bases had no gene match. The CDR3 has 19 residues. CDR3 in DNA: TGTGCCAGCAGTCCGATGAGGCAGGTTGGGCCTAGCGGGATAAATGAGCAGTTCTTC. Amino acids: CASSPMRQVGPSGINEQFF.

At least ten counts were recorded for this clonotype. This CDR3 is CASSLGTGQLFAFF. Written as DNA, the CDR3 is TGTGCCAGCAGCTTGGGGACAGGCCAACTGTTTGCTTTCTTT. This sequence joins TRBV5-6 and TRBJ1-1; TRBD1 agrees at 7 bases. Losses at the gene ends were 0 bases for V and 11 bases for J; bases not matched to a gene: 10. Germline assignment: CDR1 SGHDT and CDR2 YYEEEE. This CDR3 comprises 14 residues.

The sample holds many counts of this clonotype. The chain is built from TRBV11-3 and TRBJ2-5, with D uncertain. Germline CDR1 SGHNT, CDR2 YENEEA. The CDR3 runs 13 residues. The V gene lost 1 base and the J gene lost 2 bases, with 5 bases spanning the gap. For the CDR3, the DNA is TGTGCCAGCAGCTTAGGGTTTCAAGAGACCCAGTACTTC. Its translation is CASSLGFQETQYF. The whole variable domain, remainder taken from reference TRBV11-3 and TRBJ2-5, is EAGVVQSPRYKIIEKKQPVAFWCNPISGHNTLYWYLQNLGQGPELLIRYENEEAVDDSQLPKDRFSAERLKGVDSTLKIQPAELGDSAVYLCASSLGFQETQYFGPGTRLLVL.

In its sample, this clonotype was seen many times. The CDR3 DNA is TGCGCCAGCAGCGAGACAGGGGCAGCTGAAAAACTGTTTTTT. Its translation: CASSETGAAEKLFF. The chain combines TRBV5-1 with TRBJ1-4, with 8 bases matching TRBD1. V shed 4 bases, J shed 7 bases, and the junction held 6 bases outside the gene matches. Looked up from germline, CDR1 is SGHRS and CDR2 is YFSETQ. This CDR3 contains 14 residues.

This chain uses TRBV27 with TRBJ1-5; no definite D call. V lost 5 bases to trimming and J lost 7 bases, with 18 bases between them. Per the germline V gene, CDR1 is MNHEY and CDR2 is SMNVEV (reference sequence). The CDR3 runs to 15 residues. The CDR3 here is CASSRSGFEGQPQHF. DNA for the CDR3: TGTGCCAGCAGTAGATCCGGGTTTGAGGGCCAGCCCCAGCATTTT.

V usage is TRBV5-4 and J usage is TRBJ2-2, with TRBD2 matching over 16 bases. V gave up 4 bases and J gave up 2 bases; unmatched junction bases: 2. The CDR3 totals 17 residues. Per germline, CDR1 SGHNT and CDR2 YYREEE (reference sequence). CDR3 protein: CASSGTSGRANTGELFF. The CDR3 DNA follows: TGTGCCAGCAGCGGGACTAGCGGGAGGGCCAACACCGGGGAGCTGTTTTTT.